Below are 30 T cell receptor beta chains sequenced from a single sample in a study of Graves' ophthalmopathy and Graves' hyperthyroidism. Using RNA transcripts, the TCR beta CDR3 regions were amplified. RT-PCR was first run with HTBI primers, then multiplex PCR in a second round. TCRdb re-called the multiplex PCR reads through MiXCR, storing one row per CDR3 protein. Of over 500,000 distinct CDR3 sequences detected, about a fifth appear once; the ten largest clones hold approximately 7.7%. Input material: peripheral blood. Receptors originate from a woman between 18 and 29 years old with stable Graves' hyperthyroidism. Some clones in this sample may be carry-over from other donors' samples.

The chain has TRBV6-5 and TRBJ2-2, with D unclear. The CDR3 has 11 residues. Germline lookup yields CDR1 MNHEY and CDR2 SVGAGI. V lost 4 bases and J lost 8, with 5 bases in between. The CDR3 is CASSSEGELFF. The CDR3 region has the DNA TGTGCCAGCAGTTCCGAAGGGGAGCTGTTTTTT.

Many counts were recorded for this clonotype. The chain joins TRBV4-2 to TRBJ1-2; D is ambiguous. The germline V gene encodes CDR1 LGHNA and CDR2 YNFKEQ. This CDR3 comprises 13 residues. Deletions cut 1 base from V and 3 bases from J, with 6 bases between. The DNA of the CDR3 is TGTGCCAGCAGCCAAGGGACGGACTATGGCTACACCTTC. It specifies CASSQGTDYGYTF.

This clonotype was seen many times. This chain uses TRBV9 with TRBJ1-2; the match to TRBD1 covers 7 bases. The germline CDR1 and CDR2 sequences are SGDLS and YYNGEE. After removal of 0 bases from V and 4 bases from J, the junction contained 6 bases not matched to a gene. CDR3 size: 15 residues. The CDR3 region is CASSVARDSLYGYTF. The CDR3, as DNA: TGTGCCAGCAGCGTAGCTCGGGACAGCCTCTATGGCTACACCTTC.

This clonotype was detected many times. The chain is built from TRBV30 and TRBJ1-1, with TRBD1 matching over 7 bases. The V gene's germline CDR1 is GTSNPN and CDR2 SVGIG (reference sequence). V shed 2 bases and J 1 base; nucleotides not matched to a gene: 4. The CDR3 is 14 amino acids. In DNA, the CDR3 is TGTGCCTGGAGTATAGGGACAGCGAACACTGAAGCTTTCTTT. This translates into CAWSIGTANTEAFF.

The chain recombines TRBV7-9 with TRBJ2-5, with 10 bases lining up with TRBD2. Germline CDR1 SEHNR, CDR2 FQNEAQ (reference sequence). V was pared by 3 bases and J by 5 bases, with 6 bases of the junction left unmatched. The CDR3 has 15 residues. CDR3 nucleotide sequence: TGTGCCAGCAGCTTCGCCGGGACTAGCGTGGAGACCCAGTACTTC. It translates to CASSFAGTSVETQYF. Full variable domain (rest looked up from reference TRBV7-9 and TRBJ2-5): DTGVSQNPRHKITKRGQNVTFRCDPISEHNRLYWYRQTLGQGPEFLTYFQNEAQLEKSRLLSDRFSAERPKGSFSTLEIQRTEQGDSAMYLCASSFAGTSVETQYFGPGTRLLVL.

J is TRBJ2-2 and V is TRBV7-3, with TRBD2 matching 11 bases. Germline trimming cut 5 bases from V and 0 bases from J; bases unmatched to any gene: 5. The germline CDR1 and CDR2 sequences are SGHTA and FQGTGA. The CDR3 spans 17 residues. Written as DNA, the CDR3 is TGTGCCAGCAGCGAACCGACTAGCGGGACGAACACCGGGGAGCTGTTTTTT. Translating it yields CASSEPTSGTNTGELFF.

The CDR3 sequence: CSAITAGGETQYF. Here the CDR3 DNA reads TGCAGTGCTATCACAGCGGGAGGAGAGACCCAGTACTTC. The gene calls are TRBV20-1 and TRBJ2-5, with 9 bases that match TRBD2. This CDR3 spans 13 amino acids. Germline CDR1 DFQATT, CDR2 SNEGSKA (reference sequence). The J segment lost 4 bases and the V segment lost 4 bases, leaving 4 bases of the junction unmatched.

This clonotype was seen ten or more times. The rearrangement joins TRBV12-3 or TRBV12-4 to TRBJ1-1; D gene ambiguous. This CDR3 comprises 15 residues. V lost 4 bases, J lost 0 bases, and 12 bases lay in between. CDR3 sequence reads: CASSYQAGMNTEAFF. CDR3 in DNA: TGTGCCAGCAGTTACCAGGCCGGAATGAACACTGAAGCTTTCTTT.

This clonotype was observed many times. The gene calls are TRBV27 and TRBJ2-5; 8 positions agree with TRBD1. The CDR3 sequence is 15 residues long. Germline V CDR1 and CDR2: MNHEY, SMNVEV (reference sequence). J lost 4 bases, V lost 6 bases, and 10 bases had no gene match. The CDR3 sequence: CASSPWTGPGETQYF. The CDR3 DNA sequence: TGTGCCAGCAGCCCCTGGACAGGGCCAGGAGAGACCCAGTACTTC.

The genes are TRBV6-2 or TRBV6-3 and TRBJ1-2; D unresolved. The CDR3 has 13 residues. V shed 8 bases and J shed 1 base, with 11 bases lying between them. Germline values: CDR1 MNHEY, CDR2 SVGEGT. Here the CDR3 reads CASFEDLNYGYTF. Written as DNA, the CDR3 is TGTGCCAGCTTCGAGGATCTTAACTATGGCTACACCTTC.

This clonotype was seen repeatedly, ten times or more. CDR3 in DNA: TGTGCCAGCAGCCGCTACATCGAGGCTCTCGGTGGGGAGACCCAGTACTTC. It specifies CASSRYIEALGGETQYF. This rearrangement joins TRBV14 to TRBJ2-5; D not resolved. V was trimmed by 4 bases and J by 5 bases, leaving 23 bases between them. The germline CDR1 and CDR2 sequences are SGHDN and FVKESK. This CDR3 contains 17 residues.

This chain links TRBV5-1 with TRBJ2-7; 8 bases align to TRBD2. This CDR3 is 15 amino acids long. The germline CDR1 and CDR2 sequences are SGHRS and YFSETQ. The V segment lost 6 bases and the J segment 7 bases; nucleotides outside the gene matches: 15. CDR3 DNA: TGCGCCAGCAACCCTTTAACGGGAGGGCCCGGGGAGCAGTACTTC. This codes for CASNPLTGGPGEQYF.

A few counts support this clonotype. The V call is TRBV19, the J call TRBJ1-2; the D gene is possibly TRBD1 (6 bases). CDR1 and CDR2 (germline): LNHDA, SQIVND (reference sequence). The V and J ends lost 6 bases and 4 bases respectively, with 12 bases between them. The CDR3 extends over 13 amino acids. The CDR3 loop is CASSRQDSYGYTF. CDR3 DNA sequence: TGTGCCAGTAGCAGACAGGATAGCTATGGCTACACCTTC.

The table lists this clonotype with many counts. In DNA, the CDR3 is TGTGCCAGCAGCTTAGTGGGCAAGGGCACTGAAGCTTTCTTT. Protein product: CASSLVGKGTEAFF. This chain uses TRBV7-8 with TRBJ1-1; D gene unclear. This CDR3 spans 14 amino acids. V lost 1 base and J lost 4, with 10 bases in between. The germline V gene encodes CDR1 SGHVS and CDR2 FQNEAQ.

There are many counts of this clonotype. This rearrangement joins TRBV20-1 to TRBJ2-7, with D perhaps TRBD1 (6 bases). This CDR3 region has 14 residues. Germline V CDR1 and CDR2: DFQATT, SNEGSKA (reference sequence). V was trimmed by 5 bases and J by 3 bases, leaving 17 bases between them. As DNA, the CDR3 is TGCAGTGCTTTACAGGGTTCTGGGATCTACGAGCAGTACTTC. As protein: CSALQGSGIYEQYF.

Concerning this clonotype itself: This may arise from a read error, as a much more abundant clone is one base away. This chain joins TRBV30 and TRBJ2-2; the D gene is possibly TRBD1 (6 bases). Per the germline V gene, CDR1 is GTSNPN and CDR2 is SVGIG (reference sequence). The length of the CDR3 is 15 residues. The CDR3 protein is CAWKITGSSPGEPFF. The CDR3 DNA sequence: TGTGCCTGGAAAATCACAGGGTCGTCCCCCGGGGAGCCGTTTTTT.

This clonotype has a count of ten or more. The CDR3 sequence: CASSQGQGPEEQYF. The CDR3 DNA follows: TGTGCCAGCAGCCAGGGACAGGGGCCGGAGGAGCAGTACTTC. The gene calls are TRBV11-2 and TRBJ2-7; 10 bases fit TRBD1. Germline-derived CDR1 and CDR2 are SGHAT and FQNNGV. V lost 5 bases, J lost 7 bases, and 8 bases stayed unmatched. The CDR3 runs to 14 residues.

The sample holds many counts of this clonotype. This chain connects TRBV27 to TRBJ1-6; the D gene is possibly TRBD1 (5 bases). Germline V CDR1 and CDR2: MNHEY, SMNVEV (reference sequence). Trimming left V 4 bases short and J 10 bases short, with 11 bases between. The CDR3 has 13 amino acids. The CDR3 reads CASSWGEGSPLHF. CDR3 DNA: TGTGCCAGCAGTTGGGGGGAGGGGTCACCCCTCCACTTT.

This clonotype was seen repeatedly, ten times or more. The chain employs TRBV7-9 and TRBJ2-5; 9 nucleotides line up with TRBD1. Germline V gene lookup returns CDR1 SEHNR and CDR2 FQNEAQ (reference sequence). The CDR3 totals 16 residues. After removal of 5 bases from V and 0 bases from J, the junction contained 7 bases not matched to a gene. The CDR3 sequence: CASSPRDRVYQETQYF. CDR3 in DNA: TGTGCCAGCAGCCCCCGGGACAGGGTGTACCAAGAGACCCAGTACTTC. Filled out from reference TRBV7-9 and TRBJ2-5, the complete variable domain reads DTGVSQNPRHKITKRGQNVTFRCDPISEHNRLYWYRQTLGQGPEFLTYFQNEAQLEKSRLLSDRFSAERPKGSFSTLEIQRTEQGDSAMYLCASSPRDRVYQETQYFGPGTRLLVL.

At least ten counts were recorded for this clonotype. This rearrangement joins TRBV12-3 or TRBV12-4 to TRBJ2-5; possible D gene TRBD1, 5 bases. CDR3 length: 13 residues. The germline V and J ends were trimmed by 11 bases and 5 bases, with 18 bases remaining between them. CDR3 region: CAASRTKEETQYF. The CDR3 DNA reads as TGTGCCGCCTCAAGGACAAAGGAGGAGACCCAGTACTTC.

Many counts were recorded for this clonotype. The chain combines TRBV11-2 with TRBJ1-2, with TRBD1 matching 7 bases. The CDR3 is 15 amino acids. Unmatched junction bases numbered 7, after V lost 2 bases and J lost 4 bases. CDR1 SGHAT and CDR2 FQNNGV come from the germline V gene. The CDR3 nucleotides read TGTGCCAGCAGCTTATCTGGGGGGACAGTCTATGGCTACACCTTC. Encoded protein: CASSLSGGTVYGYTF.

V usage is TRBV12-3 or TRBV12-4 and J usage is TRBJ1-5; D is undetermined. CDR3 size: 13 residues. Trimming removed 0 bases at V and 10 bases at J, with 10 bases between. CDR3 sequence reads: CASSLASLKPQHF. The CDR3 DNA is TGTGCCAGCAGTTTAGCCAGCCTGAAACCCCAGCATTTT.

This clonotype was counted many times. This chain connects TRBV28 to TRBJ1-1; no reliable D call. V lost 3 bases and J 0 bases, leaving 8 bases between the germline ends. Germline CDR1 is MDHEN and CDR2 is SYDVKM. The CDR3 loop spans 14 amino acids. The CDR3 coding sequence is TGTGCCAGCAGTTTTTGGACGGTGAACACTGAAGCTTTCTTT. Translated, it gives CASSFWTVNTEAFF.

The table lists this clonotype with many counts. This sequence joins TRBV10-3 and TRBJ1-6, with a tentative D call TRBD1 (5 bases). V gave up 0 bases and J gave up 10 bases, with 13 bases separating them. The CDR3 is 15 residues long. Germline V gene data show CDR1 as ENHRY and CDR2 as SYGVKD. CDR3 protein: CAISESGTNASPLHF. Here the CDR3 DNA reads TGTGCCATCAGTGAGTCCGGGACGAACGCGTCACCCCTCCACTTT.

This clonotype was detected ten times or more. V gene TRBV30 combines with J gene TRBJ2-7; TRBD1 aligns across 7 bases. The CDR3 loop spans 12 amino acids. V trimming: 2 bases; J trimming: 6 bases; junction bases outside the gene matches: 4. In germline, CDR1 is GTSNPN, CDR2 SVGIG (reference sequence). The CDR3 spells CAWSRDRAEQYF. As DNA, the CDR3 is TGTGCCTGGAGTCGAGACAGGGCCGAGCAGTACTTC.

The chain joins TRBV5-1 to TRBJ2-7; 7 bases are a match to TRBD2. The junction had 12 bases not matched to a gene; V was cut back by 3 bases and J by 6 bases. Germline V gene lookup returns CDR1 SGHRS and CDR2 YFSETQ. The CDR3 totals 15 residues. The CDR3 sequence: CASSYRLGSGGEQYF. The CDR3 DNA reads TGCGCCAGCAGCTATAGACTCGGGTCGGGAGGCGAGCAGTACTTC.

This clonotype was seen at least ten times. The V call is TRBV12-3 or TRBV12-4, the J call TRBJ2-5; D possibly uses TRBD1 or TRBD2 (5 bases each). Deletions cut 3 bases from V and 4 bases from J, with 15 bases between. This CDR3 is 15 amino acids long. CDR3 sequence reads: CASSLGTAGLETQYF. CDR3 nucleotide sequence: TGTGCCAGCAGTTTGGGGACGGCCGGATTAGAGACCCAGTACTTC.

Ten or more counts support this clonotype. The chain has TRBV27 and TRBJ1-6, with unresolved D. The CDR3 runs 16 residues. Germline CDR1 is MNHEY and CDR2 is SMNVEV (reference sequence). Trimming pared 3 bases from V and 7 bases from J, leaving 16 bases between. The DNA for the CDR3 is TGTGCCAGCAGTTTCGCGGGCGCAGCGGGAAATTCACCCCTCCACTTT. Translating it yields CASSFAGAAGNSPLHF.

This clonotype was detected many times. The rearrangement links TRBV6-5 to TRBJ2-7, with D unclear. This CDR3 contains 14 residues. The germline gives CDR1 MNHEY, CDR2 SVGAGI. Trimming took 4 bases from V and 3 from J, leaving 13 bases between them. Here the CDR3 DNA reads TGTGCCAGCAGTTCCGGGCCGGGTGACTACGAGCAGTACTTC. Translated, it gives CASSSGPGDYEQYF.

This clonotype was counted many times. The chain links TRBV6-2 or TRBV6-3 to TRBJ1-2; maybe TRBD1 (5 bases). CDR3 length equals 13 residues. The V gene's germline CDR1 is MNHEY and CDR2 SVGEGT. The ends were cut back, 0 bases at V and 10 bases at J, with 12 bases in the middle. CDR3 sequence reads: CASSYSILGAYTF. The CDR3 coding sequence is TGTGCCAGCAGTTACTCGATTTTAGGGGCCTACACCTTC.